A single sample gave rise to the 18 T cell receptor beta chains below, sequenced in a study of blood T cell repertoires in COVID-19. Some clones are missing from TCRdb's copy, which holds only in-frame ones; the method was immunoSEQ multiplex PCR. Here the sample spans just over 95,000 clones, around 80% being singletons. Specimen: peripheral blood. Source of these receptors: a man in his 60s with acute or convalescent COVID-19.

The DNA for the CDR3 is TGTGCCAGCAGCCCTTGGCCTAGCGGGCAAAGCACAGATACGCAGTATTTT. It encodes CASSPWPSGQSTDTQYF. The chain combines TRBV7-2 with TRBJ2-3; 8 nucleotides line up with TRBD2. This CDR3 is 17 amino acids long. After removal of 5 bases from V and 0 bases from J, the junction contained 10 bases not matched to a gene. Germline lookup yields CDR1 SGHTA and CDR2 FQGNSA.

V and J are TRBV12-3 or TRBV12-4 and TRBJ1-1; D gene uncertain. The CDR3 covers 12 residues. Trimming removed 2 bases from V and 8 bases from J, with 9 bases in between. The chain's CDR3 is CASSLWIREAFF. DNA of the CDR3: TGTGCCAGCAGTTTATGGATCAGGGAAGCTTTCTTT.

The CDR3 loop reads CASSFSLAGEETQYF. In DNA form, the CDR3 reads TGTGCCAGCAGCTTTTCACTAGCGGGGGAAGAGACCCAGTACTTC. The V call is TRBV7-2, the J call TRBJ2-5; 11 positions agree with TRBD2. CDR1 and CDR2 from the germline V gene are SGHTA and FQGNSA. CDR3 length: 15 amino acids. V gave up 3 bases and J gave up 3 bases; unmatched junction bases: 3.

The chain employs TRBV2 and TRBJ1-5; D remains unclear. This CDR3 has 16 residues. Trimming left V 4 bases short and J 6 bases short, with 19 bases between. The germline V gene has CDR1 SNHLY and CDR2 FYNNEI. CDR3 DNA: TGTGCCAGCAGTGTAATAAGGTTTTCTTCGGGTCAGCCCCAGCATTTT. Its protein product is CASSVIRFSSGQPQHF.

V usage is TRBV24-1 and J usage is TRBJ2-1; possibly TRBD2 for D (6 bases). Looked up from germline, CDR1 is KGHDR and CDR2 is SFDVKD. V shed 0 bases and J shed 6 bases, with 11 bases lying between them. This CDR3 contains 15 residues. CDR3 bases: TGTGCCACCAGTGATTTGGGGCAGGGAGGCAATGAGCAGTTCTTC. Its protein is CATSDLGQGGNEQFF.

This sequence joins TRBV6-5 and TRBJ1-2, with TRBD1 matching 8 bases. J gave up 4 bases and V 6 bases, and 4 bases lay outside the gene matches. The CDR3 sequence is 13 residues long. Germline loops: CDR1 MNHEY, CDR2 SVGAGI. The CDR3 reads CASSRTGGYGYTF. CDR3 in DNA: TGTGCCAGCAGCCGAACAGGGGGCTATGGCTACACCTTC.

This clone appeared once. The rearrangement uses TRBV4-3 and TRBJ2-1; 8 bases agree with TRBD2. The germline gives CDR1 LGHNA, CDR2 YSLEER. This CDR3 has 16 residues. V trimming: 1 base; J trimming: 7 bases; junction bases outside the gene matches: 9. The CDR3 sequence: CASSQVGSGAKNEQFF. CDR3 in DNA: TGCGCCAGCAGCCAAGTAGGTAGCGGGGCCAAAAATGAGCAGTTCTTC.

J is TRBJ1-2 and V is TRBV19, with 8 bases that match TRBD1. After removal of 4 bases from V and 5 bases from J, the junction contained 12 bases not matched to a gene. Germline V gene data show CDR1 as LNHDA and CDR2 as SQIVND (reference sequence). CDR3 length: 16 amino acids. In DNA, the CDR3 is TGTGCCAGTAGTACGGACAGGGCCTACATAGGGTATGGCTACACCTTC. Its translation: CASSTDRAYIGYGYTF.

This sequence joins TRBV30 and TRBJ2-3, with 8 nucleotides matching TRBD1. CDR1 is GTSNPN and CDR2 is SVGIG in the germline V gene (reference sequence). The CDR3 consists of 13 residues. Trimming took 2 bases from V and 5 from J; bases not matched to a gene: 3. This CDR3 reads CAWSPGGIDTQYF. As DNA, the CDR3 is TGTGCCTGGAGTCCAGGGGGCATAGATACGCAGTATTTT.

V usage is TRBV6-5 and J usage is TRBJ1-6, with D uncertain. Trimming stripped 0 bases from V and 7 bases from J, with 7 bases between. CDR1 and CDR2 from the germline V gene are MNHEY and SVGAGI. CDR3 length: 14 residues. The CDR3 is CASSYSYPNSPLHF. CDR3 coding DNA: TGTGCCAGCAGTTACTCTTATCCGAATTCACCCCTCCACTTT.

The chain combines TRBV21-1 with TRBJ2-3; no check of the table's D call, TRBD2, against the DNA was made. TRBV21-1 is a pseudogene segment. This CDR3 has 20 residues. This CDR3 is CASSKGRVFRAGGSTDTQYF. The CDR3 coding sequence is TGTGCCAGCAGCAAAGGTCGGGTCTTTAGGGCGGGGGGGAGCACAGATACGCAGTATTTT.

This chain uses TRBV11-2 with TRBJ1-1, with D possibly matching TRBD1 (5 bases). CDR3 size: 15 residues. V shed 4 bases and J shed 4 bases, with 16 bases lying between them. The germline V gene encodes CDR1 SGHAT and CDR2 FQNNGV. The CDR3 sequence is CASSSQVGGSTEAFF. As DNA, the CDR3 is TGTGCCAGCAGCTCCCAGGTGGGGGGGAGCACTGAAGCTTTCTTT.

This sequence joins TRBV18 and TRBJ2-5; 7 bases fit TRBD2. This CDR3 is 14 amino acids long. J lost 7 bases, V lost 1 base, and 6 bases had no gene match. Looked up from germline, CDR1 is KGHSH and CDR2 is LQKENI. In DNA, the CDR3 is TGTGCCAGCTCACCACGGGAGGGATCGGGGACCCAGTACTTC. Translating gives CASSPREGSGTQYF. The full variable domain, completed using reference TRBV18 and TRBJ2-5, is NAGVMQNPRHLVRRRGQEARLRCSPMKGHSHVYWYRQLPEEGLKFMVYLQKENIIDESGMPKERFSAEFPKEGPSILRIQQVVRGDSAAYFCASSPREGSGTQYFGPGTRLLVL.

The V call is TRBV4-3, the J call TRBJ1-5; TRBD1 matches 8 bases. Germline V gene data show CDR1 as LGHNA and CDR2 as YSLEER. CDR3 length equals 13 residues. With 4 bases clipped from V and 7 bases from J, the junction kept 3 bases outside the gene matches. CDR3 sequence reads: CASSRRTGQPQHF. In nucleotides, the CDR3 is TGCGCCAGCAGCCGAAGGACAGGGCAGCCCCAGCATTTT.

The rearrangement links TRBV11-2 to TRBJ2-7; TRBD2 matches at 7 bases. After removal of 4 bases from V and 2 bases from J, the junction contained 8 bases not matched to a gene. The CDR3 length is 15 residues. Germline-derived CDR1 and CDR2 are SGHAT and FQNNGV. The CDR3: CASSYNTGLTYEQYF. The CDR3 coding sequence is TGTGCCAGCAGCTACAATACGGGACTAACCTACGAGCAGTACTTC.

The V gene is TRBV18, the J gene TRBJ2-3, with 9 bases fitting TRBD2. J gave up 2 bases and V 0 bases, and 3 bases lay outside the gene matches. There are 16 residues in the CDR3. Germline values: CDR1 KGHSH, CDR2 LQKENI. The CDR3 protein is CASSPPTSGYTDTQYF. The CDR3 DNA reads as TGTGCCAGCTCACCACCGACTAGCGGATACACAGATACGCAGTATTTT. The variable domain in full, completed from reference TRBV18 and TRBJ2-3, reads NAGVMQNPRHLVRRRGQEARLRCSPMKGHSHVYWYRQLPEEGLKFMVYLQKENIIDESGMPKERFSAEFPKEGPSILRIQQVVRGDSAAYFCASSPPTSGYTDTQYFGPGTRLTVL.

The V and J genes are TRBV12-5 and TRBJ2-2; 11 nucleotides match TRBD2. J gave up 7 bases and V 1 base, and 5 bases lay outside the gene matches. Germline CDR1 is LGHNT and CDR2 is FRNRAP. This CDR3 contains 16 residues. CDR3 nucleotide sequence: TGTGCTAGTGGTTTGGCCCCCGGGACTAGCGGCGGGGAGCTGTTTTTT. Translation gives CASGLAPGTSGGELFF.

The chain couples TRBV6-2 or TRBV6-3 to TRBJ1-1; D is unclear. Looked up from germline, CDR1 is MNHEY and CDR2 is SVGEGT. V shed 0 bases and J shed 0 bases, with 8 bases lying between them. The CDR3 is 15 residues long. This CDR3 is CASSYSRGLNTEAFF. The CDR3 nucleotides are TGTGCCAGCAGTTACTCGCGGGGTCTGAACACTGAAGCTTTCTTT.